The 15 T cell receptor beta chains given below trace back to one sample, sequenced in a study of CXCR3-negative and CXCR3-positive naive CD8 T cells. Via 5' RACE with UMI labels, TRB cDNA libraries were prepared. For each CDR3 protein, TCRdb gives one entry from its re-call of the 5' RACE reads, without DNA. The listing contains about 41,000 distinct CDR3 sequences. Input material: naive CXCR3- CD8+ T cells from blood. Noted subset: CD45RO-CCR7+CD27+CD95- naive CD8+ T cells lacking CXCR3 (TNR3-). These receptors were obtained from a human donor in good health. Some clones in this sample may be carry-over from other donors' samples.

The chain is built from TRBV9 and TRBJ2-7; TCRdb selects TRBD2, and the lack of DNA leaves this call unchecked. Germline V lookup: CDR1 SGDLS, CDR2 YYNGEE. The CDR3 runs 14 residues. The CDR3 is CASSVDSGGYEQYF.

This rearrangement joins TRBV20-1 to TRBJ1-1. Germline CDR1 is DFQATT and CDR2 is SNEGSKA (reference sequence). The CDR3 is made up of 14 amino acids. The CDR3 region is CSANRDGRYTEAFF.

The genes are TRBV15 and TRBJ2-7; TCRdb outputs TRBD2, but without DNA this stays unchecked. The CDR3 contains 20 residues. CDR1 and CDR2 from the germline V gene are LNHNV and YYDKDF (reference sequence). The CDR3 region is CATSRHRQRWDYNLPNEQYF.

V usage is TRBV28 and J usage is TRBJ2-7; TCRdb picks TRBD1, but there is no DNA to check that call. The CDR3 contains 14 residues. The germline CDR1 and CDR2 sequences are MDHEN and SYDVKM. This chain's CDR3 is CASRPRDSTYEQYF.

The rearrangement uses TRBV9 and TRBJ1-2; the TCRdb D gene call, TRBD1, has no DNA to confirm it. Per germline, CDR1 SGDLS and CDR2 YYNGEE. This CDR3 has 16 residues. CDR3 protein: CASSVDSQGAVYGYTF.

The chain carries TRBV6-5 and TRBJ2-7. This CDR3 has 13 amino acids. The germline CDR1 and CDR2 sequences are MNHEY and SVGAGI. The CDR3 spells CASSYRVSYEQYF.

The chain couples TRBV28 to TRBJ2-7; the TCRdb call, TRBD1, lacks DNA for checking. Germline lookup yields CDR1 MDHEN and CDR2 SYDVKM. This CDR3 is built from 15 residues. Here the CDR3 reads CASSPTGVLSYEQYF.

V gene TRBV7-9 combines with J gene TRBJ2-5; the TCRdb call, TRBD1, lacks DNA for checking. The CDR3 consists of 14 residues. The V gene's germline CDR1 is SEHNR and CDR2 FQNEAQ (reference sequence). The CDR3 sequence is CASSSLSGVETQYF.

This chain joins TRBV4-3 and TRBJ2-2. CDR1 is LGHNA and CDR2 is YSLEER in the germline V gene. The CDR3 covers 15 residues. The CDR3 protein is CASSQDGRDTGKLFF.

V is TRBV6-4 and J is TRBJ2-1; TCRdb calls TRBD1, which cannot be checked without DNA. The length of the CDR3 is 13 residues. Germline values: CDR1 MRHNA, CDR2 SNTAGT. This chain's CDR3 is CASSGGMSNEQFF.

Measured by frequency, this clonotype is medium-sized. V gene TRBV7-6 combines with J gene TRBJ2-7; the D call of TRBD1 rests on TCRdb alone, since no DNA is present to check it. The CDR3 contains 14 residues. Germline V gene lookup returns CDR1 SGHVS and CDR2 FNYEAQ. The CDR3: CASSSGTGGREQYF.

The chain links TRBV29-1 to TRBJ2-7; no DNA is available, so the TRBD1 call from TCRdb remains unchecked. CDR3 length: 15 amino acids. CDR1 is SQVTM and CDR2 is ANQGSEA in the germline V gene. This chain's CDR3 is CSVINRDSFSYEQYF.

In terms of frequency, this clonotype is medium-sized. This chain connects TRBV11-3 to TRBJ2-1. The CDR3 has 13 amino acids. Per the germline V gene, CDR1 is SGHNT and CDR2 is YENEEA. The CDR3 here is CASSLASRNEQFF.

The V gene is TRBV5-6, the J gene TRBJ2-3; TCRdb's D call of TRBD1 is untestable without DNA. CDR1 is SGHDT and CDR2 is YYEEEE in the germline V gene. The CDR3 is 16 amino acids. The CDR3 here is CASSSGVSGPRDTQYF. Full variable domain (missing parts from reference TRBV5-6 and TRBJ2-3): DAGVTQSPTHLIKTRGQQVTLRCSPKSGHDTVSWYQQALGQGPQFIFQYYEEEERQRGNFPDRFSGHQFPNYSSELNVNALLLGDSALYLCASSSGVSGPRDTQYFGPGTRLTVL.

The chain employs TRBV7-9 and TRBJ2-5; TCRdb selects TRBD1, and the lack of DNA leaves this call unchecked. Germline CDR1 reads SEHNR; CDR2 reads FQNEAQ (reference sequence). The CDR3 runs to 14 residues. The CDR3 loop reads CASSSGTGDETQYF.